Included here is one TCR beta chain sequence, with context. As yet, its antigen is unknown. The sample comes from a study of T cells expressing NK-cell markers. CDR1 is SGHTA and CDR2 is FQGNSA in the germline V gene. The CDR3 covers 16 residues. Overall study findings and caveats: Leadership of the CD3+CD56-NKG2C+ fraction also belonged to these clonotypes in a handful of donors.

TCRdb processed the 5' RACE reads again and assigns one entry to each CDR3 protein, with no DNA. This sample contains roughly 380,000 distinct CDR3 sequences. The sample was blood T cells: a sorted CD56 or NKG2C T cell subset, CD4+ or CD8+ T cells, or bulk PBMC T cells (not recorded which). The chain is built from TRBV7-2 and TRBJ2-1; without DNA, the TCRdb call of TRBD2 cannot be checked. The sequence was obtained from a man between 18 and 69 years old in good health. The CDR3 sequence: CASSSLGTSAYNEQFF. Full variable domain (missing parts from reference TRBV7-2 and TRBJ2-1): GAGVSQSPSNKVTEKGKDVELRCDPISGHTALYWYRQSLGQGLEFLIYFQGNSAPDKSGLPSDRFSAERTGGSVSTLTIQRTQQEDSAVYLCASSSLGTSAYNEQFFGPGTRLTVL.